The present T cell receptor beta chain was sequenced within a study of T cell responses to AZD1222 COVID-19 vaccine. Study-wide results and caveats: Clonal diversity was possibly underestimated, and the donors were mostly white British, with more females.

As regards this clone: The antigen is not known.

Germline CDR1 is MNHEY and CDR2 is SVGAGI. This CDR3 comprises 13 residues. The ends were cut back, 2 bases at V and 6 bases at J, with 10 bases in the middle. The table came from immunoSEQ multiplex PCR; TCRdb's copy has only in-frame clones and leaves some out. The profile shows some 170,000 clones, approximately 90% of them singletons. The chain recombines TRBV6-5 with TRBJ1-2; tentatively, D is TRBD1 (6 bases). Sequencing was performed on peripheral blood, taken 28 days after the second dose of the MenACWY control vaccine. The receptor was derived from an adult who received the MenACWY meningococcal vaccine as a control. In DNA, the CDR3 is TGTGCCAGCAGTTACGCCGGGGGCGATGGCTACACCTTC. Amino acids: CASSYAGGDGYTF.